The sequence of this TCR beta chain was determined in a study of T cell responses to AZD1222 COVID-19 vaccine (dated by TCRdb to the early 2020s). The study in broad terms: AZD1222 recipients whose second dose came at about 4 weeks and those whose second dose came at about 12 weeks were combined into one group, since spike-specific TCR depth and breadth did not differ between the two schedules. A total of 240 or so trial participants underwent TCR sequencing, of whom some 200 had received two doses of AZD1222 and roughly 26 had received two doses of the MenACWY control vaccine. Trial participants were enrolled by age into 18-55, 56-69 and 70-plus year subgroups, with roughly 160, 29 and 62 TCR-sequenced participants respectively. Broad study findings and their caveats: Because no samples from the day 14 peak response were available, repertoires could be characterized only after the peak T cell response. Epitopes outside the regions mutated in the B.1.351 and B.1.1.7 variants were reportedly recognized by nearly half of the unique spike-specific TCRs. In the small 56-69-year group, the increase in depth fell short of significance, most likely because of low power. A significant rise in spike-specific TCR breadth and depth was observed after two AZD1222 doses relative to day 0 and relative to MenACWY recipients. Conclusions about previously exposed vaccinees are limited, since just six AZD1222 recipients were seropositive for SARS-CoV-2 at baseline. Most participants were white British and females outnumbered males, and the authors suggested that clonal diversity may have been underestimated. CD4 TCRs associated with the vaccine covered the entire spike protein, and the dominant responses were in regions 160-218 and 743-854.

With respect to this clone: Its cognate antigen has yet to be identified. Base qualities are not provided; no much larger clone lies one nucleotide away.

The sample's time point label is to be understood as: baseline before first vaccination. Vaccinee samples were obtained from the UK trials COV001 and COV002, which included a single-blind randomized controlled phase 2/3 trial of AZD1222 (ChAdOx1 nCoV-19) in healthy adults. Trial participant PBMC samples were collected at day 0 and day 28 after the second dose for TCRbeta chain sequencing. The CDR3 regions of human TCRbeta chains were analyzed by immunosequencing. The authors processed their data as follows. TCRs in the repertoires were compared against a reference library of SARS-CoV-2-specific TCRs that had been generated with the MIRA antigen-specificity platform. Breadth was defined as the fraction of unique TCRs that were SARS-CoV-2-associated. Depth was defined as the fraction of total T cells that were SARS-CoV-2-associated. Using the MIRA data, each spike-specific TCR was mapped to the spike region that the TCR reacts to and placed in a CD4 or CD8 class. Log10-transformed breadth and depth values were compared by one-way ANOVA with Sidak's multiple comparisons tests. Held by TCRdb, this immuneACCESS table contains in-frame sequences only and omits some clones. Under half of the omission traces to an unresolved V gene where checked; the cause of the rest is unknown. The D gene and trimming were derived from the DNA, and the V and J assignments and clone size from that table. Counted in this sample were around 130,000 clones; 70% to 90% of them appeared once. About 9.8% of the sample belongs to the ten largest clones.

This receptor was obtained from an adult in good health. The sample here was peripheral blood, taken on day 0 of AZD1222 vaccination.

The CDR3 sequence is CASRRLGANEKLFF. The nucleotide sequence is TGTGCCAGTAGAAGACTCGGGGCTAATGAAAAACTGTTTTTT. This receptor chain uses TRBV19 and TRBJ1-4; no confident D gene assignment can be made. The CDR3, cysteine through phenylalanine, is 14 amino acids long. Just CDR3 DNA is preserved here, 42 bases in frame from base 1. CDR1 and CDR2 are read off the germline V gene (reference sequence) as LNHDA and SQIVND. V drops 6 bases and J drops 3 bases, leaving 11 bases in between.